What follows is one T cell receptor (beta chain) and its context. These data come from a study of CD8 T cells in Susac syndrome. Germline values: CDR1 MGHDK, CDR2 SYGVNS. With 1 base removed from V and 7 bases from J, the gap between germline ends came to 13 bases. CDR3 length equals 14 residues. With random hexamers, reverse transcription was performed on 0.5 to 1 ug of RNA. Each CDR3 protein gets one entry after TCRdb re-called the immunoSEQ multiplex PCR reads with MiXCR. Altogether about 250,000 distinct CDR3 sequences are present, roughly 93% being singletons, with the ten largest covering less than 0.075%. CD8+ and CD4+ blood T cells underwent TCR beta sequencing. TEMRA cells were enriched by FACS, and CD4+ and CD8+ T cells were negatively isolated.

The source of this sequence is a human donor with multiple sclerosis. The sample consisted of CD4+ T cells from PBMCs. The chain combines TRBV25-1 with TRBJ2-5; D tentatively fits TRBD1 or TRBD2 (5 bases each). The CDR3 spells CASSESLSGGTQYF. CDR3 nucleotides: TGTGCCAGCAGTGAATCCCTCAGTGGGGGGACCCAGTACTTC.